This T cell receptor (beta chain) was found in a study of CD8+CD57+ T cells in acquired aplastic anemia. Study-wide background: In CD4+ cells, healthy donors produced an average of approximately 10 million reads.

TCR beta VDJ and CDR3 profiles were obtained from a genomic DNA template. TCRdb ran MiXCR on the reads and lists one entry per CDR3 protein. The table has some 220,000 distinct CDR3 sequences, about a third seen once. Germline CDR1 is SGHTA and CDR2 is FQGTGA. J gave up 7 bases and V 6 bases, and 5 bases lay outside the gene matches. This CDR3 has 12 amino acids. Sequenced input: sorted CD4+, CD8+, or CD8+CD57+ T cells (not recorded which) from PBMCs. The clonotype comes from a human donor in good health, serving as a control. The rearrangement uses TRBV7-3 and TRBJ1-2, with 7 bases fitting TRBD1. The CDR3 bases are TGTGCCAGCAGGGAGGGGGCAAGTGGCTACACCTTC. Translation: CASREGASGYTF.